These T cell receptor beta chains were read from a single sample in a study of T cells in Graves' hyperthyroidism and ophthalmopathy. TCRdb re-called the multiplex PCR reads through MiXCR, storing one row per CDR3 protein. The table has about 260,000 distinct CDR3 sequences, about 17% seen once. Sequenced sample: blood. These receptors were taken from a woman in her late teens or twenties with Graves' ophthalmopathy. CDR3s include the opening cysteine and the closing phenylalanine or tryptophan. The D gene is left open where the match is weak. The size entry is marked missing in some rows and otherwise reads once, few, many or a size class.

TRBV28	many	-	TRBJ2-2	TGTGCCAGCAGCCGGGACTGGGGCAGCAACACCGGGGAGCTGTTTTTT	CASSRDWGSNTGELFF
TRBV20-1	-	TRBD1	TRBJ1-1	TGCAGTGCAGAGTCCCGGACAGGGGGCTGGAGGATGAACACTGAAGCTTTCTTT	CSAESRTGGWRMNTEAFF
TRBV20-1	few	TRBD1	TRBJ1-6	TGCAGTGCTAGAGCACCATCAACAGGGGGCAATAATAATTCACCCCTCCACTTT	CSARAPSTGGNNNSPLHF
TRBV20-1	-	-	TRBJ1-1	TGCAGTGCTAAAACCTCAGGGGTGAACACTGAAGCTTTCTTT	CSAKTSGVNTEAFF
TRBV10-1	many	-	TRBJ2-3	TGCGCCAGCAGTGAGGCAATGGGTTCGAGTCCAGATACGCAGTATTTT	CASSEAMGSSPDTQYF
TRBV28	many	-	TRBJ2-7	TGTGCCAGCAGACCTCAGGGCAGCGCCTACGAGCAGTACTTC	CASRPQGSAYEQYF
TRBV30	many	-	TRBJ2-2	TGTGCCTGGAGCAGTACAGGGACCGGGGAGCTGTTTTTT	CAWSSTGTGELFF
TRBV11-2	few	TRBD2	TRBJ2-7	TGTGCCAGTAGTAAGGGGGCCGCTAGCGGGAGCTGGATCGGGTCCTACGAGCAGTACTTC	CASSKGAASGSWIGSYEQYF
TRBV3-1	many	-	TRBJ1-4	TGTGCCAGCAGCCAAGATCCGGGGGGTAGCGAAAAACTGTTTTTT	CASSQDPGGSEKLFF
TRBV28	many	-	TRBJ1-1	TGTGCCAGCAGCCTTCTCCCCCCGAACACTGAAGCTTTCTTT	CASSLLPPNTEAFF
TRBV20-1	many	-	TRBJ1-1	TGCAGTGCTGGGGGGTCGAGGATGAACACTGAAGCTTTCTTT	CSAGGSRMNTEAFF
TRBV6-1	many	-	TRBJ1-2	TGTGCCAGCAGCCCGTTCCGGGACTCGGCAACTAATGGCTACACCTTC	CASSPFRDSATNGYTF
TRBV4-2	-	TRBD1	TRBJ2-6	TGTGCCAGCAGCCCGCAGGGGGCTACGGGGGCCAACGTCCTGACTTTC	CASSPQGATGANVLTF
TRBV28	-	TRBD1	TRBJ1-5	TGTGCCAGCAGTCGGACAGGGGCCGCCCAGCATTTT	CASSRTGAAQHF
TRBV9	many	-	TRBJ2-3	TGTGCCAGCAGCGTAGTGAGTCATAGCACAGATACGCAGTATTTT	CASSVVSHSTDTQYF
TRBV27	many	TRBD2	TRBJ2-1	TGTGCCAGCAGTTTATTACCAGCGGGAGGGTACAATGAGCAGTTCTTC	CASSLLPAGGYNEQFF
TRBV28	-	TRBD2	TRBJ2-3	TGTGCCAGCAGTTATCACACCGGGACTAGCGGGGTTGCAGATACGCAGTATTTT	CASSYHTGTSGVADTQYF
TRBV5-5	many	-	TRBJ2-5	TGTGCCAGCAGCCATCAACAGGGTCTCGAGACCCAGTACTTC	CASSHQQGLETQYF
TRBV29-1	many	-	TRBJ2-3	TGCAGCGTTGAGAGGGCGGCGAATACGCAGTATTTT	CSVERAANTQYF
TRBV6-1	-	-	TRBJ2-6	TGTGCCAGCATCCAGACCTCTGGGGCCAACGTCCTGACTTTC	CASIQTSGANVLTF
TRBV6-2/TRBV6-3	-	-	TRBJ2-2	TGTGCCAGCCGGGTCGAGAACACCGGGGAGCTGTTTTTT	CASRVENTGELFF
TRBV6-8	-	TRBD2	TRBJ2-7	TGTGCCAGCAGTTCGACTAGCGGGAGCTACGAGCAGTACTTC	CASSSTSGSYEQYF
TRBV30	many	-	TRBJ1-5	TGTGCCTGGAGTACCGGGACCTTTAATCAGCCCCAGCATTTT	CAWSTGTFNQPQHF
TRBV27	many	-	TRBJ2-7	TGTGCCAGCAGTTCCTGGGGGACGGACGAGCAGTACTTC	CASSSWGTDEQYF
TRBV28	-	-	TRBJ1-3	TGTGCCAGCAGTTTACTACAAAGACAGGTCTACTCTGGAAACACCATATATTTT	CASSLLQRQVYSGNTIYF
TRBV2	many	TRBD1	TRBJ1-6	TGTGCCAGCAAGGGACAGCCTAATTCACCCCTCCACTTT	CASKGQPNSPLHF
TRBV28	many	TRBD1	TRBJ1-5	TGTGCCAGCACTCCAGGGGGAACGCAGCCCCAGCATTTT	CASTPGGTQPQHF
TRBV7-3	many	TRBD2	TRBJ2-2	TGTGCCAGCAGCCCAATGGGGGGAGGGACCGGGGAGCTGTTTTTT	CASSPMGGGTGELFF